Listed here are 9 T cell receptor beta chains from one sample, sequenced in a study of T cell responses to AZD1222 COVID-19 vaccine. Sequenced by immunoSEQ multiplex PCR; TCRdb stores in-frame clones only, minus some. Of around 190,000 clones in the sample, about 86% are singletons; the top ten hold 11%. The source was peripheral blood, collected 28 days after the second AZD1222 dose. The receptors derive from an adult who received the AZD1222 COVID-19 vaccine.

This clone was counted a single time. The chain has TRBV6-5 and TRBJ1-2; possible D gene TRBD1, 5 bases. This CDR3 region has 14 residues. V was cut by 6 bases and J by 3 bases, with 14 bases left in between. Germline V gives CDR1 MNHEY, CDR2 SVGAGI. The CDR3, as DNA: TGTGCCAGCAGCTTAGGCCGGGGCGACTATGGCTACACCTTC. It specifies CASSLGRGDYGYTF.

This clone came up a few times. This sequence joins TRBV7-9 and TRBJ2-2; D gene uncertain. Deletions cut 3 bases from V and 3 bases from J, with 8 bases between. Per germline, CDR1 SEHNR and CDR2 FQNEAQ (reference sequence). The CDR3 runs to 14 residues. This chain's CDR3 is CASSLWLYTGELFF. CDR3 coding DNA: TGTGCCAGCAGCTTGTGGCTCTACACCGGGGAGCTGTTTTTT.

The rearrangement links TRBV6-6 to TRBJ1-2; no definite D call. The CDR3 has 13 amino acids. Trimming left V 7 bases short and J 5 bases short, with 14 bases between. CDR1 and CDR2 (germline): MNHNY, SVGAGI (reference sequence). The DNA for the CDR3 is TGTGCCAGCACGCCGGACGGATTATATGGCTACACCTTC. Translating it yields CASTPDGLYGYTF.

V and J are TRBV6-5 and TRBJ1-2; D is unresolved. There are 14 residues in the CDR3. From germline, CDR1 is MNHEY and CDR2 SVGAGI. Trimming stripped 6 bases from V and 1 base from J, with 12 bases between. CDR3 bases: TGTGCCAGCAGGATCAGCGGCAGTAACTATGGCTACACCTTC. Amino acid sequence: CASRISGSNYGYTF.

V usage is TRBV5-1 and J usage is TRBJ1-5, with 10 nucleotides matching TRBD1. This CDR3 has 17 amino acids. V shed 4 bases and J 1 base; nucleotides not matched to a gene: 8. Germline V gene lookup returns CDR1 SGHRS and CDR2 YFSETQ. The CDR3 region is CASSPGTGVGSNQPQHF. The DNA of the CDR3 is TGCGCCAGCAGCCCCGGGACAGGGGTCGGAAGCAATCAGCCCCAGCATTTT. Together with reference TRBV5-1 and TRBJ1-5, the CDR3 gives the full variable domain: KAGVTQTPRYLIKTRGQQVTLSCSPISGHRSVSWYQQTPGQGLQFLFEYFSETQRNKGNFPGRFSGRQFSNSRSEMNVSTLELGDSALYLCASSPGTGVGSNQPQHFGDGTRLSIL.

This clone was seen a few times. V is TRBV19 and J is TRBJ2-3; TRBD1 agrees at 8 bases. J gave up 11 bases and V 7 bases, and 14 bases lay outside the gene matches. The length of the CDR3 is 14 residues. Germline lookup yields CDR1 LNHDA and CDR2 SQIVND (reference sequence). The CDR3 nucleotides are TGTGCCAGTACCCCTATCCTGGGGACAGGAGGGCAGTATTTT. This sequence encodes CASTPILGTGGQYF.

The chain couples TRBV9 to TRBJ1-1; TRBD1 matches 8 bases. The CDR3 runs to 15 residues. CDR1 and CDR2 (germline): SGDLS, YYNGEE. The ends lost 4 bases at V and 0 bases at J; junction bases unmatched: 5. CDR3: CASSPQGAVNTEAFF. DNA for the CDR3: TGTGCCAGCAGCCCCCAGGGGGCGGTGAACACTGAAGCTTTCTTT.

The chain links TRBV2 to TRBJ2-7; TRBD1 might be the D (6 bases). Germline V gene lookup returns CDR1 SNHLY and CDR2 FYNNEI. Trimming shortened V by 7 bases and J by 0 bases, and 7 bases separated the two germline ends. The CDR3 consists of 12 residues. DNA of the CDR3: TGTGCCAGCACAGGGGCCTCCTACGAGCAGTACTTC. It is translated as CASTGASYEQYF.

The chain combines TRBV18 with TRBJ1-5, with TRBD1 matching over 11 bases. This CDR3 spans 17 amino acids. CDR1 is KGHSH, CDR2 LQKENI, per germline. The V segment lost 4 bases and the J segment 2 bases; nucleotides outside the gene matches: 7. As DNA, the CDR3 is TGTGCCAGCTCACTCACCTCGGGACAGGGGGGCAATCAGCCCCAGCATTTT. Its protein is CASSLTSGQGGNQPQHF.